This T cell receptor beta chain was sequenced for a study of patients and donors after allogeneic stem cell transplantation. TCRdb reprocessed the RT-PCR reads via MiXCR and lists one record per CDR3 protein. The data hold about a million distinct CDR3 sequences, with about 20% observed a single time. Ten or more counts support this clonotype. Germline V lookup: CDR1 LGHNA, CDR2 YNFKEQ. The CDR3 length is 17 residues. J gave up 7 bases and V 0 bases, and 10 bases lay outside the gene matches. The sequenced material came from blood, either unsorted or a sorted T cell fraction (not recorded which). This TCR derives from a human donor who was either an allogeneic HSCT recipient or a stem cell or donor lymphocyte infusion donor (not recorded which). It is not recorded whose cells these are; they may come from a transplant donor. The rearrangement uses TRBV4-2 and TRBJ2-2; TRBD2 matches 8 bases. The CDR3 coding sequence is TGTGCCAGCAGCCAAGATGGGAGCGGGGGTCATAACGGGGAGCTGTTTTTT. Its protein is CASSQDGSGGHNGELFF.